These 23 T cell receptor beta chains were all obtained from the same sample, sequenced in a study of control samples from healthy donors and cancer patients. The table came from immunoSEQ multiplex PCR; TCRdb's copy has only in-frame clones and leaves some out. The sample consists of about 220,000 clones, over 90% of them appearing once. Sequencing was performed on blood. Source of these receptors: a man in his forties or fifties in good health.

This sequence joins TRBV18 and TRBJ2-1; 11 bases map to TRBD2. Germline V gene sequence: CDR1 KGHSH, CDR2 LQKENI. This CDR3 is built from 16 residues. V lost 3 bases and J lost 4; bases outside the gene matches: 5. CDR3 bases: TGTGCCAGCTCACCTAGCGGGGGGGCCCCGTACAATGAGCAGTTCTTC. It is translated as CASSPSGGAPYNEQFF. The full variable domain, rest sourced from reference TRBV18 and TRBJ2-1, is NAGVMQNPRHLVRRRGQEARLRCSPMKGHSHVYWYRQLPEEGLKFMVYLQKENIIDESGMPKERFSAEFPKEGPSILRIQQVVRGDSAAYFCASSPSGGAPYNEQFFGPGTRLTVL.

CDR3 DNA sequence: TGTGCCAGCAGCCCGCAGGGGGCTAGCTATGGCTACACCTTC. Translation: CASSPQGASYGYTF. The chain uses TRBV11-1 and TRBJ1-2; 8 nucleotides match TRBD1. CDR1 is SGHAT and CDR2 is FQDESV in the germline V gene (reference sequence). V dropped 5 bases and J dropped 4; count of bases not matched to a gene: 6. This CDR3 has 14 residues.

CDR3 sequence reads: CASSEAPGRANQPQHF. The DNA for the CDR3 is TGTGCCAGCAGTGAAGCGCCGGGACGGGCCAATCAGCCCCAGCATTTT. This chain connects TRBV6-1 to TRBJ1-5; a weak D match, TRBD1 (5 bases). The germline V gene has CDR1 MNHNS and CDR2 SASEGT. V lost 0 bases to trimming and J lost 3 bases, with 12 bases between them. The CDR3 runs to 16 residues.

The genes are TRBV6-6 and TRBJ2-7; D is unclear. The CDR3 is 14 residues long. V lost 0 bases and J lost 5, with 11 bases in between. Looked up from germline, CDR1 is MNHNY and CDR2 is SVGAGI (reference sequence). CDR3 nucleotides: TGTGCCAGCAGTTACTCCCAGAAGGGCGACGAGCAGTACTTC. Protein sequence: CASSYSQKGDEQYF.

This chain uses TRBV5-1 with TRBJ1-1; D is possibly TRBD1 (5 bases). Per germline, CDR1 SGHRS and CDR2 YFSETQ. V was clipped by 4 bases and J by 2 bases, with 24 bases between them. This CDR3 is built from 18 residues. CDR3 nucleotide sequence: TGCGCCAGCAGCCCCCGAAAAACGGGGCGCGCGGGTAACACTGAAGCTTTCTTT. It specifies CASSPRKTGRAGNTEAFF.

V is TRBV7-2 and J is TRBJ1-3; 9 nucleotides align to TRBD1. J gave up 1 base and V 5 bases, and 6 bases lay outside the gene matches. This CDR3 spans 16 amino acids. CDR1 is SGHTA and CDR2 is FQGNSA in the germline V gene. In DNA, the CDR3 is TGTGCCAGCAGCCCCGGACAGGGGTCGTCTGGAAACACCATATATTTT. The encoded protein is CASSPGQGSSGNTIYF.

The chain has TRBV7-9 and TRBJ2-5, with D maybe TRBD2 (5 bases). The CDR3 spans 14 residues. The germline V gene has CDR1 SEHNR and CDR2 FQNEAQ (reference sequence). The V gene lost 1 base and the J gene lost 5 bases, with 11 bases spanning the gap. The CDR3 loop reads CASSLDVARETQYF. Here the CDR3 DNA reads TGTGCCAGCAGCTTAGATGTAGCGAGGGAGACCCAGTACTTC.

The chain uses TRBV24-1 and TRBJ1-1; no reliable D call. The CDR3 runs to 13 residues. Trimming cost V 6 bases and J 1 base, with 8 bases left between them. The germline V gene encodes CDR1 KGHDR and CDR2 SFDVKD. This CDR3 is CATSRNGNTEAFF. CDR3 nucleotide sequence: TGTGCCACCAGTCGGAACGGGAACACTGAAGCTTTCTTT.

The V call is TRBV5-1, the J call TRBJ2-1; TRBD2 is a possible D gene (6 bases). Looked up from germline, CDR1 is SGHRS and CDR2 is YFSETQ. Trimming took off 0 bases at V and 2 bases at J, with 9 bases between the two ends. This CDR3 contains 15 residues. The CDR3 sequence: CASSLAPGAYNEQFF. CDR3 in DNA: TGCGCCAGCAGCTTGGCGCCGGGGGCCTACAATGAGCAGTTCTTC.

About this clone itself: The same CDR3 can be traced to other DNA sequences in this sample. The gene calls are TRBV30 and TRBJ2-2; 11 bases map to TRBD2. The CDR3 spans 16 residues. Trimming took 4 bases from V and 4 from J; bases not matched to a gene: 8. Germline values: CDR1 GTSNPN, CDR2 SVGIG (reference sequence). CDR3 amino acids: CAWMRLAGGSTGELFF. Written as DNA, the CDR3 is TGTGCCTGGATGCGGCTAGCGGGGGGATCCACCGGGGAGCTGTTTTTT.

The table lists this clone with a count of one. V and J are TRBV12-3 or TRBV12-4 and TRBJ1-5; D gene unclear. The length of the CDR3 is 13 residues. Trimming took off 2 bases at V and 4 bases at J, with 6 bases between the two ends. CDR3 protein: CASSLLENQPQHF. In nucleotides, the CDR3 is TGTGCCAGCAGTTTATTGGAGAATCAGCCCCAGCATTTT.

The chain combines TRBV5-1 with TRBJ2-1; 12 positions match TRBD2. CDR3 length: 17 amino acids. Germline trimming cut 4 bases from V and 2 bases from J; bases unmatched to any gene: 7. CDR1 and CDR2 from the germline V gene are SGHRS and YFSETQ. CDR3 region: CASSMGLAGLTYNEQFF. The CDR3 DNA reads as TGCGCCAGCAGCATGGGACTAGCGGGCCTAACCTACAATGAGCAGTTCTTC.

This chain uses TRBV30 with TRBJ1-3; 10 positions match TRBD1. Germline trimming cut 5 bases from V and 4 bases from J; bases unmatched to any gene: 8. The CDR3 loop spans 15 amino acids. CDR1 and CDR2 from the germline V gene are GTSNPN and SVGIG (reference sequence). The CDR3 DNA is TGTGCCTGGGGTGACAGGGGGCCGAGAGGAAACACCATATATTTT. Residues: CAWGDRGPRGNTIYF.

This sequence joins TRBV5-1 and TRBJ1-2; the D is unclear. The CDR3 contains 16 residues. Germline V CDR1 and CDR2: SGHRS, YFSETQ. V was pared by 0 bases and J by 8 bases, with 20 bases between. The CDR3 nucleotides read TGCGCCAGCAGCTTGGAAATAGGGAAATGGGGATCGGGCTACACCTTC. Protein product: CASSLEIGKWGSGYTF. Together with reference TRBV5-1 and TRBJ1-2, the CDR3 gives the full variable domain: KAGVTQTPRYLIKTRGQQVTLSCSPISGHRSVSWYQQTPGQGLQFLFEYFSETQRNKGNFPGRFSGRQFSNSRSEMNVSTLELGDSALYLCASSLEIGKWGSGYTFGSGTRLTVV.

The chain links TRBV4-3 to TRBJ1-3; no definite D call. Trimming left V 0 bases short and J 5 bases short, with 5 bases between. The CDR3 length is 13 residues. CDR1 and CDR2 (germline): LGHNA, YSLEER. CDR3 nucleotides: TGCGCCAGCAGCCAAGATTTGCGAAACACCATATATTTT. As protein: CASSQDLRNTIYF.

This chain uses TRBV2 with TRBJ1-2; D gene ambiguous. CDR1 SNHLY and CDR2 FYNNEI come from the germline V gene. The V and J ends lost 5 bases and 8 bases respectively, with 18 bases between them. The CDR3 consists of 14 residues. The CDR3 sequence is CASSSLRQSKGYTF. Here the CDR3 DNA reads TGTGCCAGCAGTTCGCTGCGGCAGTCTAAGGGCTACACCTTC. The full variable domain, rest sourced from reference TRBV2 and TRBJ1-2, is EPEVTQTPSHQVTQMGQEVILRCVPISNHLYFYWYRQILGQKVEFLVSFYNNEISEKSEIFDDQFSVERPDGSNFTLKIRSTKLEDSAMYFCASSSLRQSKGYTFGSGTRLTVV.

The chain employs TRBV28 and TRBJ1-2; D not certain. Per the germline V gene, CDR1 is MDHEN and CDR2 is SYDVKM. The CDR3 is 13 amino acids. V was clipped by 2 bases and J by 13 bases, with 17 bases between them. CDR3 sequence: CASSLPQDPVGTF. CDR3 nucleotide sequence: TGTGCCAGCAGTTTACCCCAGGACCCTGTGGGCACCTTC.

V usage is TRBV6-4 and J usage is TRBJ2-1; the D gene could be TRBD1 or TRBD2 (5 bases each). Germline V gene lookup returns CDR1 MRHNA and CDR2 SNTAGT. CDR3 length equals 16 residues. V lost 0 bases to trimming and J lost 8 bases, with 17 bases between them. Written as DNA, the CDR3 is TGTGCCAGCAGTGACTCTAGCGCCGGGGCCAGTGATGAGCAGTTCTTC. It encodes CASSDSSAGASDEQFF.

The genes are TRBV2 and TRBJ2-1; TRBD1 might be the D (5 bases). V lost 7 bases and J 3 bases, leaving 13 bases between the germline ends. This CDR3 comprises 14 residues. Germline V gives CDR1 SNHLY, CDR2 FYNNEI. The DNA of the CDR3 is TGTGCCAGCAAGGGGATCCCCCTCTACAATGAGCAGTTCTTC. Protein product: CASKGIPLYNEQFF.

The chain joins TRBV6-1 to TRBJ1-2; the D is unclear. The CDR3 consists of 14 residues. Germline loops: CDR1 MNHNS, CDR2 SASEGT. Trimming removed 1 base from V and 2 bases from J, with 8 bases in between. CDR3 loop: CASSEVLRNYGYTF. CDR3 coding DNA: TGTGCCAGCAGTGAAGTACTCCGGAACTATGGCTACACCTTC.

The CDR3 DNA is TGTGCCTGGAGTGTGGGTCCCGGACAGCAGCCCCAGCATTTT. Its protein product is CAWSVGPGQQPQHF. The chain couples TRBV30 to TRBJ1-5, with a possible D match to TRBD1 (6 bases). Trimming removed 0 bases at V and 7 bases at J, with 13 bases between. CDR1 is GTSNPN and CDR2 is SVGIG in the germline V gene (reference sequence). The CDR3 is made up of 14 amino acids.

This clone appeared a single time. This chain joins TRBV7-3 and TRBJ1-4; the D is unclear. The CDR3 length is 13 residues. In germline, CDR1 is SGHTA, CDR2 FQGTGA. Trimming took off 0 bases at V and 5 bases at J, with 4 bases between the two ends. The CDR3 DNA reads as TGTGCCAGCAGCTTAACCTTAAATGAAAAACTGTTTTTT. Translation gives CASSLTLNEKLFF.

The genes are TRBV30 and TRBJ2-2; possible D gene TRBD1, 5 bases. V was trimmed by 2 bases and J by 1 base, leaving 11 bases between them. The CDR3 covers 15 residues. CDR1 and CDR2 (germline): GTSNPN, SVGIG (reference sequence). The CDR3 DNA sequence: TGTGCCTGGAGTCCTATTGACAGGAACACCGGGGAGCTGTTTTTT. Its protein product is CAWSPIDRNTGELFF.